Presented here are 4 T cell receptor beta chains from one specimen sequenced in a study of response to subunit inactivated influenza vaccine. In TCRdb, the RT-PCR reads were re-called with MiXCR into one record per CDR3 protein. The sample holds 400,000 to 650,000 distinct CDR3 sequences, more than 7% seen once. The specimen was PBMCs from blood, collected roughly 24 months after vaccination. The receptors come from a man aged 50-75 years who received an inactivated influenza vaccine.

The sample holds many counts of this clonotype. This chain uses TRBV7-9 with TRBJ2-3; TRBD2 aligns across 15 bases. V shed 5 bases, J shed 4 bases, and the junction held 4 bases outside the gene matches. The germline gives CDR1 SEHNR, CDR2 FQNEAQ (reference sequence). This CDR3 comprises 16 residues. In DNA form, the CDR3 reads TGTGCCAGCAGCCCGTGGACTAGCGGGGGGGCAGATACGCAGTATTTT. Its protein product is CASSPWTSGGADTQYF.

A few counts support this clonotype. V and J are TRBV7-9 and TRBJ1-1, with 7 bases identical to TRBD1. J gave up 1 base and V 5 bases, and 10 bases lay outside the gene matches. CDR3 size: 16 residues. Germline values: CDR1 SEHNR, CDR2 FQNEAQ (reference sequence). This CDR3 reads CASSPSGGGRNTEAFF. Here the CDR3 DNA reads TGTGCCAGCAGCCCTTCAGGGGGGGGAAGGAACACTGAAGCTTTCTTT.

This clonotype was counted many times. The rearrangement uses TRBV20-1 and TRBJ1-2; D is perhaps TRBD1 (5 bases). V was pared by 3 bases and J by 4 bases, with 6 bases between. The length of the CDR3 is 11 residues. CDR1 is DFQATT, CDR2 SNEGSKA, per germline (reference sequence). CDR3: CSASGGYGYTF. The DNA of the CDR3 is TGCAGTGCTAGTGGGGGCTATGGCTACACCTTC.

This clonotype was seen at least ten times. The gene calls are TRBV12-3 or TRBV12-4 and TRBJ1-2; D is possibly TRBD1 (6 bases). The CDR3 contains 14 residues. Trimming removed 3 bases at V and 7 bases at J, with 15 bases between. This chain's CDR3 is CASSFRDNPTGYTF. The CDR3 nucleotides read TGTGCCAGCAGTTTCCGGGACAACCCAACTGGCTACACCTTC.